The 11 T cell receptor beta chains in this list originate from one sample, sequenced in a study of CD8 T cells in Susac syndrome. Reverse transcription of roughly 0.45 to 1 ug RNA used random hexamers. TCRdb ran MiXCR on the immunoSEQ multiplex PCR reads and lists one entry per CDR3 protein. The sample holds around 130,000 distinct CDR3 sequences, over 90% seen once. Input material: CD8+ T cells from PBMCs. The receptors here all came from a human donor with Susac syndrome.

The rearrangement links TRBV6-5 to TRBJ1-2, with a possible D match to TRBD1 (6 bases). The V and J ends lost 1 base and 5 bases respectively, with 8 bases between them. This CDR3 is 13 amino acids long. Germline V gene lookup returns CDR1 MNHEY and CDR2 SVGAGI. The CDR3 here is CASSYYREYGYTF. In DNA form, the CDR3 reads TGTGCCAGCAGTTACTACAGGGAATATGGCTACACCTTC.

The chain couples TRBV9 to TRBJ2-5; 10 positions match TRBD1. Trimming at V came to 3 bases and at J to 5 bases, leaving 7 bases not matched to a gene. The CDR3 is 15 amino acids. In germline, CDR1 is SGDLS, CDR2 YYNGEE. CDR3 sequence (DNA): TGTGCCAGCAGCGAGACAGGGGGCGGGTTGGAGACCCAGTACTTC. Translating it yields CASSETGGGLETQYF.

The V call is TRBV7-2, the J call TRBJ2-5; D might be TRBD1 (6 bases). V was clipped by 5 bases and J by 4 bases, with 14 bases between them. The germline gives CDR1 SGHTA, CDR2 FQGNSA. CDR3 size: 14 residues. The CDR3 spells CASSLHRVRETQYF. The CDR3 DNA reads TGTGCCAGCAGCCTTCACAGGGTTCGAGAGACCCAGTACTTC.

The rearrangement joins TRBV19 to TRBJ1-2; no definite D call. V lost 6 bases, J lost 4 bases, and 6 bases lay in between. Germline loops: CDR1 LNHDA, CDR2 SQIVND (reference sequence). The CDR3 covers 11 residues. For the CDR3, the DNA is TGTGCCAGTAGGATCGGCTATGGCTACACCTTC. Amino acid sequence: CASRIGYGYTF.

The CDR3 reads CSASGAGEGQDGYTF. CDR3 coding DNA: TGCAGTGCTAGTGGAGCCGGGGAGGGACAGGATGGCTACACCTTC. The genes are TRBV20-1 and TRBJ1-2, with 8 bases that match TRBD1. The V gene's germline CDR1 is DFQATT and CDR2 SNEGSKA (reference sequence). This CDR3 contains 15 residues. After removal of 3 bases from V and 6 bases from J, the junction contained 12 bases not matched to a gene.

V usage is TRBV7-9 and J usage is TRBJ1-2; no clear D gene. The CDR3 has 15 residues. CDR1 and CDR2 from the germline V gene are SEHNR and FQNEAQ (reference sequence). V lost 2 bases and J 0 bases, leaving 10 bases between the germline ends. CDR3 nucleotides: TGTGCCAGCAGCTTATATCAAGGCCCTAACTATGGCTACACCTTC. Its translation: CASSLYQGPNYGYTF.

The J gene is TRBJ2-7, the V gene TRBV20-1, with a weak D call TRBD2 (7 bases). Germline V lookup: CDR1 DFQATT, CDR2 SNEGSKA (reference sequence). V lost 5 bases to trimming and J lost 0 bases, with 14 bases between them. The CDR3 is made up of 14 amino acids. The CDR3 here is CSAPVGGLSYEQYF. CDR3 in DNA: TGCAGTGCTCCCGTCGGGGGGCTCTCCTACGAGCAGTACTTC.

The V call is TRBV19, the J call TRBJ2-7; D is undetermined. This CDR3 contains 14 residues. The V and J ends lost 5 bases and 0 bases respectively, with 11 bases between them. Germline values: CDR1 LNHDA, CDR2 SQIVND (reference sequence). This CDR3 is CASSAGPGSYEQYF. CDR3 nucleotide sequence: TGTGCCAGTAGTGCAGGACCGGGCTCCTACGAGCAGTACTTC.

This chain joins TRBV15 and TRBJ1-2; TRBD1 matches 7 bases. The V gene end was trimmed by 3 bases and the J gene end by 5 bases; junction bases not matched to a gene: 6. This CDR3 has 14 residues. Germline CDR1 and CDR2: LNHNV and YYDKDF (reference sequence). CDR3 sequence: CATSSRRDSYGYTF. The CDR3, as DNA: TGTGCCACCAGCAGCCGCCGGGACAGTTATGGCTACACCTTC.

The gene calls are TRBV30 and TRBJ2-1; 7 positions agree with TRBD1. There are 14 residues in the CDR3. Germline loops: CDR1 GTSNPN, CDR2 SVGIG (reference sequence). V lost 5 bases and J lost 0; bases outside the gene matches: 4. Here the CDR3 reads CAWDRESSYNEQFF. The CDR3 DNA reads TGTGCCTGGGACAGGGAAAGCTCCTACAATGAGCAGTTCTTC. Variable domain in full (rest from reference TRBV30 and TRBJ2-1): SQTIHQWPATLVQPVGSPLSLECTVEGTSNPNLYWYRQAAGRGLQLLFYSVGIGQISSEVPQNLSASRPQDRQFILSSKKLLLSDSGFYLCAWDRESSYNEQFFGPGTRLTVL.

The rearrangement joins TRBV15 to TRBJ2-3; no firm D call. Germline V CDR1 and CDR2: LNHNV, YYDKDF (reference sequence). The CDR3 extends over 13 amino acids. V gave up 2 bases and J gave up 2 bases, with 5 bases separating them. This CDR3 reads CATSRTSTDTQYF. CDR3 DNA sequence: TGTGCCACCAGCAGAACGTCCACAGATACGCAGTATTTT.